A selection of T cell receptor beta chains follows, all from one sample in a study of human T cells and chemical hapten exposure. From the RACE reads, TCRdb called clonotypes with MiXCR, one entry per CDR3 protein. This sample has about 110,000 distinct CDR3 sequences, with roughly an eighth found just once. The source was whole blood, collected in connection with sensitization to the hapten diphenylcyclopropenone (DPC). Receptors originate from a woman aged 45-65 years with alopecia areata. Some clones in this sample may be carry-over from other donors' samples. Each CDR3 is given with its conserved first and last residue. D genes are given only for firm matches. The size of a clone is reported for some rows only, either as once, few or many, or as a class for expanded clones.

>TRBJ2-7|-|TRBV28|-|10
CASRNYEQYF
TGTGCCAGTCGAAACTACGAGCAGTACTTC
>TRBJ1-6|-|TRBV27|-|13
CASSIRRQLPLHF
TGTGCCAGCAGTATCCGACGACAGCTACCCCTCCACTTT
>TRBJ1-6|-|TRBV27|many|14
CASSPARMNSPLHF
TGTGCCAGCAGCCCTGCTAGGATGAATTCACCCCTCCACTTT
>TRBJ2-3|-|TRBV5-6|few|15
CASSFPGLRTDTQYF
TGTGCCAGCAGCTTTCCGGGACTTCGCACAGATACGCAGTATTTT
>TRBJ1-6|-|TRBV2|many|15
CASSERWGGGSPLHF
TGTGCCAGCAGCGAACGTTGGGGCGGCGGATCACCCCTCCACTTT
>TRBJ2-1|-|TRBV6-2/TRBV6-3|-|15
CASSFDFTNHNEQFF
TGTGCCAGCAGTTTCGACTTTACCAACCACAATGAGCAGTTCTTC
>TRBJ1-5|-|TRBV6-6|few|13
CASRGAGNQPQHF
TGTGCCAGCAGGGGGGCAGGAAACCAGCCCCAGCATTTT
>TRBJ2-1|-|TRBV18|few|12
CASFEPGNEQFF
TGTGCCAGCTTTGAACCAGGGAATGAGCAGTTCTTC
>TRBJ1-1|-|TRBV19|-|13
CASSIGGISEAFF
TGTGCCAGTAGTATCGGTGGGATATCAGAGGCTTTCTTT
>TRBJ2-7|TRBD2|TRBV19|-|13
CASRAVPGGEQYF
TGTGCCAGTAGGGCAGTACCGGGGGGCGAGCAGTACTTC
>TRBJ1-6|-|TRBV28|few|11
CATNRGSPLHF
TGTGCCACCAACCGGGGTTCACCCCTCCACTTT
>TRBJ2-1|TRBD2|TRBV2|many|14
CASKGLADYNEQFF
TGTGCCAGCAAGGGACTAGCGGACTACAATGAGCAGTTCTTC
>TRBJ2-7|TRBD2|TRBV11-2|few|15
CASSSSGGSSYEQYF
TGTGCCAGCAGTTCGTCGGGGGGGAGCTCCTACGAGCAGTACTTC
>TRBJ1-5|-|TRBV28|few|15
CASTPGAGWEQPQHF
TGTGCCAGCACCCCCGGGGCAGGGTGGGAGCAGCCCCAGCATTTT
>TRBJ1-1|-|TRBV18|-|14
CASSLSTGNTEAFF
TGTGCCAGCTCACTGAGCACGGGGAACACTGAAGCTTTCTTT
>TRBJ1-1|-|TRBV28|few|12
CASSLSVTEAFF
TGTGCCAGCAGTTTATCGGTTACTGAAGCTTTCTTT
>TRBJ1-4|TRBD1|TRBV6-5|-|17
CASSYSGQGSTNEKLFF
TGTGCCAGCAGTTACTCCGGACAGGGCTCAACTAATGAAAAACTGTTTTTT
>TRBJ2-5|TRBD1|TRBV10-3|few|16
CAISESGQAGRETQYF
TGTGCCATCAGTGAGTCCGGACAGGCCGGCCGAGAGACCCAGTACTTC
>TRBJ2-7|TRBD1|TRBV4-2|-|15
CASSQPGTAINEQYF
TGTGCCAGCAGCCAACCCGGGACAGCGATTAACGAGCAGTACTTC
>TRBJ2-3|TRBD2|TRBV4-3|few|16
CASSQLLAGKSDTQYF
TGCGCCAGCAGCCAACTACTAGCGGGGAAGTCAGATACGCAGTATTTT
>TRBJ2-7|-|TRBV27|-|18
CASSWVSPLVASGSEQYF
TGTGCCAGCAGTTGGGTCAGTCCCCTTGTAGCGTCGGGGTCCGAGCAGTACTTC
>TRBJ1-1|-|TRBV3-1|-|16
CASSPRGLAIGTEAFF
TGTGCCAGCAGCCCCCGGGGGTTGGCGATCGGCACTGAAGCTTTCTTT
>TRBJ1-1|-|TRBV4-1|-|13
CASTLGENTEAFF
TGCGCCAGCACCTTAGGGGAGAACACTGAAGCTTTCTTT
>TRBJ1-1|TRBD1|TRBV5-6|-|14
CASSQQGASTEAFF
TGTGCCAGCAGCCAACAGGGGGCAAGCACTGAAGCTTTCTTT
>TRBJ2-3|-|TRBV10-3|-|14
CAISGTSRTDTQYF
TGTGCCATCAGTGGAACCAGTCGGACAGATACGCAGTATTTT
>TRBJ2-3|-|TRBV27|-|17
CASSPQRAGLGTDTQYF
TGTGCCAGCAGTCCCCAGAGGGCGGGGCTCGGCACAGATACGCAGTATTTT
>TRBJ1-2|-|TRBV20-1|-|13
CSARDSVTYGYTF
TGCAGTGCTAGAGATTCGGTAACCTATGGCTACACCTTC
>TRBJ2-3|-|TRBV7-7|-|15
CASSLGGGRQDTQYF
TGTGCCAGCAGCCTAGGTGGGGGCCGGCAAGATACGCAGTATTTT
>TRBJ2-7|TRBD2|TRBV28|many|13
CASRSSGAYEQYF
TGTGCCAGCAGGTCTAGCGGGGCCTACGAGCAGTACTTC
>TRBJ2-5|-|TRBV3-1|few|12
CASSLPQETQYF
TGTGCCAGCAGCCTCCCCCAAGAGACCCAGTACTTC
>TRBJ2-7|-|TRBV29-1|-|12
CSVRDNSYEQYF
TGCAGCGTAAGGGACAACTCCTACGAGCAGTACTTC
>TRBJ2-3|TRBD2|TRBV4-3|-|20
CASSQDPVGVAGGPGGTQYF
TGCGCCAGCAGCCAAGATCCGGTAGGAGTAGCGGGGGGCCCCGGAGGAACGCAGTATTTT
>TRBJ2-5|TRBD2|TRBV7-9|few|15
CASSLLAGVQETQYF
TGTGCCAGCAGCTTATTGGCGGGAGTACAAGAGACCCAGTACTTC
>TRBJ1-2|-|TRBV28|few|15
CASSLWAGPPGGYTF
TGTGCCAGCAGTTTATGGGCTGGACCCCCCGGTGGCTACACCTTC
>TRBJ1-3|-|TRBV4-2|few|12
CASSQAYDTIYF
TGTGCCAGCAGCCAAGCCTATGACACCATATATTTT
>TRBJ2-7|-|TRBV21-1|few|16
CASSKGTRKLSYEQYF
TGTGCCAGCAGCAAAGGGACGAGGAAGCTTTCCTACGAGCAGTACTTC
>TRBJ2-5|-|TRBV6-2/TRBV6-3|-|15
CASRPIQGGKETQYF
TGTGCCAGCAGACCCATACAGGGAGGCAAAGAGACCCAGTACTTC
>TRBJ2-5|TRBD1|TRBV29-1|-|17
CSASTGGPTLSQETQYF
TGCAGCGCATCCACAGGGGGCCCGACCCTATCACAAGAGACCCAGTACTTC
>TRBJ1-1|-|TRBV27|few|13
CASSLYRAAEAFF
TGTGCCAGCAGTTTATACAGGGCGGCTGAAGCTTTCTTT
>TRBJ1-1|TRBD1|TRBV3-1|few|13
CASSPGGGTEAFF
TGTGCCAGCAGCCCAGGGGGGGGAACTGAAGCTTTCTTT
>TRBJ2-4|-|TRBV28|-|11
CASRLRDIQYF
TGTGCCAGCAGACTCCGGGACATTCAGTACTTC